The 16 T cell receptor beta chains given below trace back to one sample, sequenced in a study of neoadjuvant anti-PD-1 for oral cavity cancer. Assay used: immunoSEQ multiplex PCR; TCRdb lists only in-frame clones, some missing. The table has 80,000 to 95,000 clones, about 80% seen once; the top ten hold about 2.9%. Sequenced here: PBMCs, sampled before nivolumab (anti-PD-1) treatment. The receptors stem from a person aged 35-79 years with oral cavity squamous cell carcinoma.

The rearrangement links TRBV6-5 to TRBJ2-3, with 7 bases fitting TRBD1. V shed 4 bases, J shed 0 bases, and the junction held 4 bases outside the gene matches. The germline V gene has CDR1 MNHEY and CDR2 SVGAGI. The CDR3 spans 15 residues. CDR3 sequence: CASSSRDSSTDTQYF. CDR3 nucleotides: TGTGCCAGCAGTTCCCGGGACAGTAGCACAGATACGCAGTATTTT.

This clone was detected only once. The chain has TRBV6-5 and TRBJ1-2; 8 nucleotides line up with TRBD1. V gave up 6 bases and J gave up 4 bases; unmatched junction bases: 10. In germline, CDR1 is MNHEY, CDR2 SVGAGI. The CDR3 runs to 15 residues. CDR3 DNA sequence: TGTGCCAGCAGCACCCGGGACAGGCTACTCTATGGCTACACCTTC. Translating it yields CASSTRDRLLYGYTF.

The chain has TRBV27 and TRBJ2-4, with D tentatively TRBD1 (5 bases). There are 13 residues in the CDR3. CDR1 and CDR2 from the germline V gene are MNHEY and SMNVEV (reference sequence). V was trimmed by 10 bases and J by 9 bases, leaving 19 bases between them. The CDR3 reads CATGDWTRAIQYF. CDR3 in DNA: TGTGCCACCGGAGATTGGACCAGGGCCATTCAGTACTTC.

This chain connects TRBV27 to TRBJ2-7; D might be TRBD1 (5 bases). The V gene's germline CDR1 is MNHEY and CDR2 SMNVEV (reference sequence). The CDR3 has 18 residues. Trimming took 5 bases from V and 0 from J, leaving 23 bases between them. In DNA form, the CDR3 reads TGTGCCAGCAGTGAGAGATTTTCATGGCAGGGAAGCTCCTACGAGCAGTACTTC. Its translation is CASSERFSWQGSSYEQYF.

This clone was observed at least ten times. This sequence joins TRBV7-9 and TRBJ1-4; D perhaps matches TRBD1 (5 bases). The V gene lost 6 bases and the J gene lost 0 bases, with 14 bases spanning the gap. The CDR3 length is 16 residues. Germline CDR1 reads SEHNR; CDR2 reads FQNEAQ (reference sequence). The CDR3 DNA follows: TGTGCCAGCAGTTCCGGACACAGTGCAACTAATGAAAAACTGTTTTTT. It specifies CASSSGHSATNEKLFF.

This rearrangement joins TRBV2 to TRBJ1-1; D possibly corresponds to TRBD1 (6 bases). This CDR3 region has 13 residues. Germline-derived CDR1 and CDR2 are SNHLY and FYNNEI. The CDR3 DNA follows: TGTGCTTCCGGTGAGGGGGAGCGGACTGAAGCTTTCTTT. It translates to CASGEGERTEAFF.

V is TRBV19 and J is TRBJ1-4; D remains unclear. The CDR3 runs to 15 residues. Germline CDR1 reads LNHDA; CDR2 reads SQIVND (reference sequence). Trimming left V 7 bases short and J 8 bases short, with 20 bases between. CDR3 nucleotide sequence: TGTGCCAGTAATGGAGGCGGAGTGATGTACGAAAAACTGTTTTTT. Amino acids: CASNGGGVMYEKLFF.

The table lists this clone with a few counts. The chain recombines TRBV7-2 with TRBJ1-1, with TRBD1 identical over 7 bases. From germline, CDR1 is SGHTA and CDR2 FQGNSA. The length of the CDR3 is 13 residues. The V gene end was trimmed by 5 bases and the J gene end by 9 bases; junction bases not matched to a gene: 9. CDR3 loop: CASSANRGMKAFF. Written as DNA, the CDR3 is TGTGCCAGCAGCGCAAACAGGGGTATGAAAGCTTTCTTT.

The chain links TRBV5-4 to TRBJ2-7, with D uncertain. This CDR3 has 12 residues. Trimming removed 0 bases from V and 2 bases from J, with 3 bases in between. Germline CDR1 SGHNT, CDR2 YYREEE (reference sequence). CDR3 sequence (DNA): TGTGCCAGCAGCTTGGACGCCTACGAGCAGTACTTC. Protein product: CASSLDAYEQYF.

This clone was observed a single time. The rearrangement joins TRBV5-1 to TRBJ1-2; D remains ambiguous. This CDR3 is built from 16 residues. CDR1 and CDR2 (germline): SGHRS, YFSETQ. Trimming cost V 4 bases and J 6 bases, with 22 bases left between them. This CDR3 reads CASSPGELEGPDGYTF. CDR3 nucleotides: TGCGCCAGCAGCCCCGGGGAGCTTGAAGGTCCGGATGGCTACACCTTC. Supplemented by reference TRBV5-1 and TRBJ1-2, the full variable domain reads KAGVTQTPRYLIKTRGQQVTLSCSPISGHRSVSWYQQTPGQGLQFLFEYFSETQRNKGNFPGRFSGRQFSNSRSEMNVSTLELGDSALYLCASSPGELEGPDGYTFGSGTRLTVV.

J is TRBJ2-2 and V is TRBV2; D may be TRBD2 (5 bases). This CDR3 spans 12 amino acids. Looked up from germline, CDR1 is SNHLY and CDR2 is FYNNEI. Trimming cost V 5 bases and J 7 bases, with 8 bases left between them. The CDR3 loop reads CASSLGGGELFF. The CDR3 DNA sequence: TGTGCCAGCAGTTTAGGAGGCGGGGAGCTGTTTTTT.

This rearrangement joins TRBV29-1 to TRBJ1-1, with D possibly matching TRBD1 (6 bases). Germline CDR1 and CDR2: SQVTM and ANQGSEA. Trimming took 6 bases from V and 1 from J, leaving 12 bases between them. CDR3 length: 13 residues. CDR3 loop: CSVGDKPNTEAFF. The CDR3 DNA reads as TGCAGCGTGGGGGACAAGCCGAACACTGAAGCTTTCTTT.

The chain joins TRBV7-8 to TRBJ2-3; D might be TRBD1 or TRBD2, each matching 5 bases. The V gene's germline CDR1 is SGHVS and CDR2 FQNEAQ. Between the trimmed V and J ends, which lost 4 bases and 1 base, there was a span of 6 bases. This CDR3 has 13 residues. The CDR3 DNA follows: TGTGCCAGCAGCTGGGGACGCACAGATACGCAGTATTTT. Its protein is CASSWGRTDTQYF.

J is TRBJ1-5 and V is TRBV6-5; D uncertain. This CDR3 spans 15 amino acids. Trimming shortened V by 0 bases and J by 3 bases, and 9 bases separated the two germline ends. Germline-derived CDR1 and CDR2 are MNHEY and SVGAGI. The CDR3 protein is CASSYSHSSNQPQHF. CDR3 coding DNA: TGTGCCAGCAGTTACTCGCACTCCTCCAATCAGCCCCAGCATTTT.

This chain uses TRBV29-1 with TRBJ2-2; D not certain. The germline CDR1 and CDR2 sequences are SQVTM and ANQGSEA. CDR3 size: 13 residues. Trimming took 3 bases from V and 2 from J, leaving 7 bases between them. The DNA for the CDR3 is TGCAGCGTTGAGTCAGGCAACACCGGGGAGCTGTTTTTT. As protein: CSVESGNTGELFF.

The chain uses TRBV15 and TRBJ2-7; TRBD1 is a possible D gene (7 bases). Per the germline V gene, CDR1 is LNHNV and CDR2 is YYDKDF (reference sequence). This CDR3 is 15 amino acids long. Trimming pared 3 bases from V and 3 bases from J, leaving 15 bases between. In DNA form, the CDR3 reads TGTGCCACCAGCAGGACTAGACAGGGAGTCTACGAGCAGTACTTC. Amino acids: CATSRTRQGVYEQYF.